This T cell receptor beta chain was observed in a study of blood T cell repertoires in COVID-19. For the study at large: The cDNA or gDNA used as material had been derived from T cells, B-cell-depleted T cells, or PBMCs.

Original processing notes: The authors estimated nucleated cell counts from reference gene primer amplification. Repertoires were generated with immunoSEQ multiplex PCR, while TCRdb's copy carries only in-frame clones and drops some. V and J calls and clone size are copied from that table; D and trimming were computed from the DNA. The table lists 100,000 or so clones, 80% to 90% of them singletons. The CDR3 has 14 residues. Germline V gene lookup returns CDR1 MNHEY and CDR2 SVGAGI. V was pared by 2 bases and J by 10 bases, with 12 bases between. The V and J genes are TRBV6-5 and TRBJ1-6; TRBD1 might be the D (6 bases). Source material: peripheral blood. The TCR sequence derives from a man aged 35-49 years with active or convalescent COVID-19. The CDR3 DNA follows: TGTGCCAGCAGTTACGCGGGGGGGGGCTCACCCCTCCACTTT. Protein: CASSYAGGGSPLHF.